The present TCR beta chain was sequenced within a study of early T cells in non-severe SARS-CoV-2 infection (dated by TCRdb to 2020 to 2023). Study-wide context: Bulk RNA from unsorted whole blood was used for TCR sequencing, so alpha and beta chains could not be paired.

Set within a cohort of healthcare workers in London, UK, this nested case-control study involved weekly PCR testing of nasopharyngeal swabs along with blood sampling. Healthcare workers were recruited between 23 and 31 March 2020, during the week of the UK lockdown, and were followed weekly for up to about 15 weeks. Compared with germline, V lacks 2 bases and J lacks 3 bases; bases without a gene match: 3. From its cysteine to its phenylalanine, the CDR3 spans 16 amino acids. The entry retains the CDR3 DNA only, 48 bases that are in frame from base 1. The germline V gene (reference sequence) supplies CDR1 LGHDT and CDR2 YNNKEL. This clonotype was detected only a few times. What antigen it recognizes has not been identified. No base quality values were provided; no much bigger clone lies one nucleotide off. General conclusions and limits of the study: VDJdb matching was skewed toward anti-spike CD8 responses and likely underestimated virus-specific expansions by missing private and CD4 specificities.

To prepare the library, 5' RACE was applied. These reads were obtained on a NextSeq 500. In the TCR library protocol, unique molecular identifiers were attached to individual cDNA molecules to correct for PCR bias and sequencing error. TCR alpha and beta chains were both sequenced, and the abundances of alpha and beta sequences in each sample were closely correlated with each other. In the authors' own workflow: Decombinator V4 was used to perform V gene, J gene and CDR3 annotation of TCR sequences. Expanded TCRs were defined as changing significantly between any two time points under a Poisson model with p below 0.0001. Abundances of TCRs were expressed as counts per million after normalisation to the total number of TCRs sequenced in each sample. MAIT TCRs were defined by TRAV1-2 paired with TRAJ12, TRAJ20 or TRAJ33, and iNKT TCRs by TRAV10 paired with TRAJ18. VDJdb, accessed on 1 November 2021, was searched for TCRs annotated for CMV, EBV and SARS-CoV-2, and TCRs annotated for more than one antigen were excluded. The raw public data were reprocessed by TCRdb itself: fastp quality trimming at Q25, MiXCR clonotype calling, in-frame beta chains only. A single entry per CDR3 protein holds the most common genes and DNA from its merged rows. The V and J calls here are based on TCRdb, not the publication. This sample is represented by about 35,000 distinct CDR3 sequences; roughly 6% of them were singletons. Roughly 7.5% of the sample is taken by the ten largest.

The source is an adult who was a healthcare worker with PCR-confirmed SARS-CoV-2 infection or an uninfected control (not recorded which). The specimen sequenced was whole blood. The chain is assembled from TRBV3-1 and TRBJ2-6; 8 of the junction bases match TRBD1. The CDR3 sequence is CASSQRTGHGANVLTF. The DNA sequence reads TGTGCCAGCAGCCAACGGACAGGGCATGGGGCCAACGTCCTGACTTTC.